These T cell receptor beta chains were read from a single sample in a study of beta chain features in type 1 diabetes. This table comes from immunoSEQ multiplex PCR, and its TCRdb copy is limited to in-frame clones, with some not included. The repertoire consists of under 350,000 clones, with around 24% occurring once and the leading ten covering more than 0.009%. The specimen was naive CD4+ T cells from blood. The receptors come from a woman in her thirties with type 1 diabetes. Both conserved end residues are part of each CDR3. A D gene is named only where the DNA matches it firmly. Not all rows give a size; the values are once, few, many and, for expanded clones, a class.

V	D	J	size	CDR3	DNA
TRBV18	NA	TRBJ2-5	few	CASSPLSGFETQYF	TGTGCCAGCTCACCACTTTCAGGGTTTGAGACCCAGTACTTC
TRBV11-3	NA	TRBJ2-3	NA	CASSSRGTDTQYF	TGTGCCAGCAGCTCTCGAGGCACAGATACGCAGTATTTT
TRBV5-1	NA	TRBJ2-2	few	CASTISGATGELFF	TGCGCCAGCACCATTAGCGGAGCCACCGGGGAGCTGTTTTTT
TRBV19	NA	TRBJ2-7	NA	CASSIWEAGQANYEQYF	TGTGCCAGTAGTATATGGGAAGCGGGACAGGCTAACTACGAGCAGTACTTC
TRBV5-1	NA	TRBJ2-7	NA	CASSFARTAYEQYF	TGCGCCAGCAGCTTTGCGAGGACAGCCTACGAGCAGTACTTC
TRBV7-9	TRBD1	TRBJ2-3	few	CASSLARDRGSDTQYF	TGTGCCAGCAGCTTAGCCCGGGACAGGGGGTCAGATACGCAGTATTTT
TRBV5-1	TRBD2	TRBJ2-7	NA	CASSLVLSGGEQYF	TGCGCCAGCAGCTTGGTACTCTCGGGGGGCGAGCAGTACTTC
TRBV6-1	TRBD1	TRBJ2-1	NA	CASSRDRAYNEQFF	TGTGCCAGCAGTCGGGACAGAGCGTACAATGAGCAGTTCTTC
TRBV18	NA	TRBJ1-5	NA	CASSGEQGQPQHF	TGTGCCAGCTCAGGGGAACAGGGACAGCCCCAGCATTTT
TRBV7-2	TRBD2	TRBJ2-7	NA	CASSRGTSGRVSEQYF	TGTGCCAGCAGCCGTGGGACTAGCGGGAGGGTCTCAGAGCAGTACTTC
TRBV5-1	TRBD2	TRBJ2-3	NA	CASSVIAGVSTDTQYF	TGCGCCAGCAGCGTTATCGCGGGGGTGAGCACAGATACGCAGTATTTT
TRBV2	NA	TRBJ1-2	NA	CASSERETGGYGYTF	TGTGCCAGCAGTGAAAGGGAGACAGGAGGCTATGGCTACACCTTC
TRBV5-4	TRBD1	TRBJ2-7	few	CASSSRDRVSEQYF	TGTGCCAGCAGCTCTAGGGACAGGGTAAGCGAGCAGTACTTC
TRBV2	NA	TRBJ2-1	NA	CASRGLSSYNEQFF	TGTGCCAGCAGGGGCTTAAGCTCCTACAATGAGCAGTTCTTC
TRBV4-1	NA	TRBJ1-4	NA	CASRIGGTNEKLFF	TGCGCCAGCAGGATCGGTGGAACTAATGAAAAACTGTTTTTT
TRBV5-4	NA	TRBJ1-1	NA	CASSLVEVSTEAFF	TGTGCCAGCAGCTTGGTAGAGGTGAGCACTGAAGCTTTCTTT
TRBV9	TRBD1	TRBJ2-7	NA	CASSPRQGTYEQYF	TGTGCCAGCAGCCCCCGACAGGGAACCTACGAGCAGTACTTC
TRBV7-2	NA	TRBJ2-7	few	CASSLRTPGLYEQYF	TGTGCCAGCAGCTTAAGGACCCCAGGACTTTACGAGCAGTACTTC
TRBV7-3	NA	TRBJ2-5	NA	CASSESQGTETQYF	TGTGCCAGCAGCGAGAGTCAGGGGACAGAGACCCAGTACTTC
TRBV5-1	NA	TRBJ2-5	NA	CASSPLTQETQYF	TGCGCCAGCAGCCCCCTAACCCAAGAGACCCAGTACTTC
TRBV5-7	TRBD1	TRBJ1-5	NA	CASSLPQGSNQPQHF	TGTGCCAGCAGCCTACCACAGGGGAGCAATCAGCCCCAGCATTTT
TRBV9	NA	TRBJ2-3	NA	CATQAAESWRDTQYF	TGTGCCACTCAAGCAGCGGAATCTTGGAGAGATACGCAGTATTTT
TRBV30	NA	TRBJ2-7	few	CAWSVWGQSYEQYF	TGTGCCTGGAGTGTATGGGGCCAGTCCTACGAGCAGTACTTC
TRBV15	TRBD1	TRBJ2-2	NA	CATSSGQGAAGELFF	TGTGCCACCAGCAGCGGACAGGGGGCGGCCGGGGAGCTGTTTTTT
TRBV27	TRBD1	TRBJ1-2	NA	CASSAGGRGYTF	TGTGCCAGCAGTGCAGGGGGGCGAGGCTACACCTTC
TRBV18	TRBD2	TRBJ2-1	NA	CASSPFSGASSYNEQFF	TGTGCCAGCTCACCATTTAGCGGGGCTAGCTCCTACAATGAGCAGTTCTTC
TRBV5-1	TRBD1	TRBJ1-2	few	CASSEDAGQGYGYTF	TGCGCCAGCAGCGAGGACGCGGGACAGGGGTATGGCTACACCTTC
TRBV12-5	NA	TRBJ2-1	few	CASRSPGYYNEQFF	TGTGCTAGCCGCTCCCCGGGGTACTACAATGAGCAGTTCTTC
TRBV4-1	NA	TRBJ1-2	NA	CASSQEGSLYGYTF	TGCGCCAGCAGCCAAGAGGGCAGCTTATATGGCTACACCTTC
TRBV5-4	NA	TRBJ2-1	few	CASSTDSNEQFF	TGTGCCAGCAGCACGGACAGCAATGAGCAGTTCTTC
TRBV9	NA	TRBJ1-2	few	CASSRLTDATYTF	TGTGCCAGCAGCCGGCTGACAGATGCCACCTACACCTTC
TRBV11-2	NA	TRBJ1-2	NA	CASSLAGYGYTF	TGTGCCAGCAGCTTAGCAGGCTATGGCTACACCTTC
TRBV30	NA	TRBJ2-7	NA	CAWSVLYEQYF	TGTGCCTGGAGTGTACTATACGAGCAGTACTTC
TRBV7-7	TRBD2	TRBJ2-5	NA	CASSLAWGGEETQYF	TGTGCTAGCAGCTTAGCGTGGGGAGGGGAGGAGACCCAGTACTTC
TRBV28	TRBD2	TRBJ2-1	NA	CASSLASGFFDEQFF	TGTGCCAGCAGTTTGGCTAGCGGGTTTTTCGATGAGCAGTTCTTC
TRBV18	NA	TRBJ1-1	NA	CASSPGRQNTEAFF	TGTGCCAGCTCACCGGGCAGGCAGAACACTGAAGCTTTCTTT
TRBV29-1	NA	TRBJ2-3	few	CSVDEGNTDTQYF	TGCAGCGTTGACGAGGGAAACACAGATACGCAGTATTTT
TRBV19	TRBD2	TRBJ2-4	few	CASSISQLAEIAKNIQYF	TGTGCCAGTAGTATCTCTCAACTAGCGGAAATTGCCAAAAACATTCAGTACTTC
TRBV30	TRBD2	TRBJ2-3	NA	CAWSVGTSGSTDTQYF	TGTGCCTGGAGTGTAGGGACTAGCGGTAGCACAGATACGCAGTATTTT
TRBV14	TRBD1	TRBJ2-7	few	CASSQAQTGGYEQYF	TGTGCCAGCAGCCAAGCCCAGACAGGGGGCTACGAGCAGTACTTC
TRBV4-1	TRBD2	TRBJ2-2	few	CASSQAPPSGYNGELFF	TGCGCCAGCAGCCAAGCCCCTCCTAGCGGTTATAACGGGGAGCTGTTTTTT
TRBV28	TRBD1	TRBJ2-1	NA	CASTGQGARIEQFF	TGTGCCAGTACCGGACAGGGGGCGCGTATTGAGCAGTTCTTC
TRBV4-1	TRBD2	TRBJ2-3	few	CASSEVAGSSWTDTQYF	TGCGCCAGCAGCGAGGTAGCGGGATCAAGTTGGACAGATACGCAGTATTTT
TRBV30	NA	TRBJ2-7	few	CAWRTGYEQYF	TGTGCCTGGAGAACGGGCTACGAGCAGTACTTC
TRBV25-1	NA	TRBJ2-7	few	CASRNTGDGEQYF	TGTGCCAGCAGAAATACGGGAGATGGAGAGCAGTACTTC
TRBV7-9	NA	TRBJ1-5	few	CASSLSGGNQPQHF	TGTGCCAGCAGCTTATCAGGGGGCAATCAGCCCCAGCATTTT
TRBV7-9	NA	TRBJ1-4	few	CASSPRATNEKLFF	TGTGCCAGCAGCCCCCGAGCAACTAATGAAAAACTGTTTTTT
TRBV7-9	TRBD1	TRBJ1-5	NA	CASSSRDRGEPQHF	TGTGCCAGCAGCTCGAGGGACAGGGGTGAGCCCCAGCATTTT
TRBV5-1	TRBD2	TRBJ2-1	few	CASSLEPSGNNEQFF	TGCGCCAGCAGCTTGGAGCCTAGCGGCAACAATGAGCAGTTCTTC
TRBV9	TRBD2	TRBJ2-5	NA	CASSVDGRLAGRWETQYF	TGTGCCAGCAGCGTAGATGGGAGACTAGCGGGAAGGTGGGAGACCCAGTACTTC
TRBV2	TRBD1	TRBJ1-1	NA	CASSEQGASTEAFF	TGTGCCAGCAGTGAACAGGGGGCTAGCACTGAAGCTTTCTTT
TRBV30	NA	TRBJ1-1	few	CAWVLTISNTEAFF	TGTGCCTGGGTCCTGACAATTTCGAACACTGAAGCTTTCTTT
TRBV18	TRBD2	TRBJ2-1	NA	CASSPLRTASGNEQFF	TGTGCCAGCTCACCACTTAGAACGGCTAGCGGTAATGAGCAGTTCTTC
TRBV11-3	NA	TRBJ1-2	few	CASRDETGGDYGYTF	TGTGCCAGCAGAGATGAGACCGGAGGGGACTATGGCTACACCTTC
TRBV30	NA	TRBJ1-2	NA	CAWNRDYGYTF	TGTGCCTGGAACAGGGACTATGGCTACACCTTC
TRBV9	TRBD2	TRBJ2-1	once	CASSDAGVNEQFF	TGTGCCAGCAGCGATGCGGGAGTCAATGAGCAGTTCTTC
TRBV28	NA	TRBJ2-3	NA	CASSFRQATDTQYF	TGTGCCAGCAGTTTTCGCCAGGCCACAGATACGCAGTATTTT
TRBV4-1	NA	TRBJ2-1	NA	CASSQDDGLRWGSGVRNEQFF	TGCGCCAGCAGCCAAGATGATGGGCTAAGATGGGGATCGGGAGTGAGGAATGAGCAGTTCTTC
TRBV2	NA	TRBJ2-3	few	CASVPGSTDTQYF	TGTGCCAGCGTTCCAGGGAGCACAGATACGCAGTATTTT
TRBV27	NA	TRBJ1-5	NA	CASSPLQLSNQPQHF	TGTGCCAGCAGTCCGTTACAGCTTAGCAATCAGCCCCAGCATTTT